This entry lists 25 T cell receptor beta chains sequenced from one sample in a study of molecular identifiers for immune sequencing clone quantification. TCRdb re-analysed the PCR reads in MiXCR, keeping a single row per CDR3 protein. The table records 600,000 to 650,000 distinct CDR3 sequences, about 20% of them present only once. What was sequenced was naive CD8+ T cells from blood, with Jurkat cell RNA spiked in. Subset meaning: FACS-sorted CD8+CD4-CCR7+CD45RA+ naive T cells. All receptors derive from a human donor in good health. Some libraries in this study had Jurkat cell RNA spiked in.

In its sample, this clonotype was seen many times. V usage is TRBV20-1 and J usage is TRBJ2-7, with TRBD2 matching over 9 bases. This CDR3 has 13 residues. Trimming took 6 bases from V and 0 from J; bases not matched to a gene: 3. The V gene's germline CDR1 is DFQATT and CDR2 SNEGSKA (reference sequence). CDR3 sequence (DNA): TGCAGTGCCCATAGCGGGAGCTCCTACGAGCAGTACTTC. Protein sequence: CSAHSGSSYEQYF.

This clonotype was recorded at least ten times. V and J are TRBV12-3 or TRBV12-4 and TRBJ2-6; tentatively, D is TRBD1 (5 bases). The germline V and J ends were trimmed by 1 base and 3 bases, with 10 bases remaining between them. The CDR3 has 16 amino acids. The CDR3 DNA follows: TGTGCCAGCAGTTTAGGGGGCAGGGATGGGGCCAACGTCCTGACTTTC. It codes for CASSLGGRDGANVLTF.

About this clonotype itself: Just one base apart from a much larger clone, this may be a read error. The chain recombines TRBV4-3 with TRBJ2-7; 7 nucleotides align to TRBD1. The trim removed 0 bases at V and 6 bases at J, leaving 8 bases unmatched. The CDR3 consists of 15 residues. Germline CDR1 and CDR2: LGHNA and YSLEER. The CDR3 coding sequence is TGCGCCAGCAGCCAAGAGGGACAGCCAGCCTCCGAGCAGTACTTC. The encoded protein is CASSQEGQPASEQYF.

Ten or more counts support this clonotype. V usage is TRBV11-2 and J usage is TRBJ2-1, with 14 bases that match TRBD2. Per the germline V gene, CDR1 is SGHAT and CDR2 is FQNNGV. This CDR3 is 16 amino acids long. The V and J ends lost 4 bases and 3 bases, in that order; junction bases with no gene match: 2. The CDR3 loop is CASSSGLAGVYNEQFF. The CDR3, as DNA: TGTGCCAGCAGCTCGGGACTAGCGGGGGTCTACAATGAGCAGTTCTTC. The full variable domain, rest sourced from reference TRBV11-2 and TRBJ2-1, is EAGVAQSPRYKIIEKRQSVAFWCNPISGHATLYWYQQILGQGPKLLIQFQNNGVVDDSQLPKDRFSAERLKGVDSTLKIQPAKLEDSAVYLCASSSGLAGVYNEQFFGPGTRLTVL.

The table lists this clonotype with many counts. The chain joins TRBV15 to TRBJ2-3; D unclear. CDR1 LNHNV and CDR2 YYDKDF come from the germline V gene (reference sequence). The CDR3 loop spans 12 amino acids. Deletions cut 3 bases from V and 2 bases from J, with 3 bases between. CDR3 sequence (DNA): TGTGCCACCAGCAGCAACACAGATACGCAGTATTTT. It encodes CATSSNTDTQYF.

This clonotype was detected ten times or more. The J gene is TRBJ2-3, the V gene TRBV20-1; 9 bases are shared with TRBD1. The V and J ends lost 5 bases and 5 bases, in that order; junction bases with no gene match: 14. CDR1 and CDR2 from the germline V gene are DFQATT and SNEGSKA (reference sequence). The CDR3 length is 16 residues. DNA for the CDR3: TGCAGTGCTGGCGAACCGGGACAGGGTTTTTTAGATACGCAGTATTTT. Its translation: CSAGEPGQGFLDTQYF.

Worth noting for this clonotype: Germline and junction disagree at one end, which may indicate a read error. V gene TRBV4-1 combines with J gene TRBJ1-1; D remains ambiguous. In germline, CDR1 is MGHRA, CDR2 YSYEKL. The CDR3 sequence is 15 residues long. The CDR3 protein is CASRQGGLVSTEAFF. CDR3 DNA: TGCGCCAGCAGACAAGGAGGTCTCGTGAGCACTGAAGCTTTCTTT.

This clonotype was observed many times. The chain carries TRBV6-5 and TRBJ2-2, with D possibly matching TRBD1 (5 bases). This CDR3 spans 14 amino acids. Looked up from germline, CDR1 is MNHEY and CDR2 is SVGAGI. Trimming removed 7 bases from V and 1 base from J, with 10 bases in between. CDR3: CASTLQGNTGELFF. CDR3 DNA sequence: TGTGCCAGCACCCTTCAGGGGAACACCGGGGAGCTGTTTTTT.

CDR3 coding DNA: TGTGCCAGCAGCCACGCCGGGACTAGCGAGGAGCAGTACTTC. It is translated as CASSHAGTSEEQYF. This rearrangement joins TRBV4-2 to TRBJ2-7, with 10 bases aligning to TRBD2. Germline values: CDR1 LGHNA, CDR2 YNFKEQ. The CDR3 length is 14 residues. Germline trimming cut 3 bases from V and 7 bases from J; bases unmatched to any gene: 6.

This clonotype was seen ten or more times. This chain joins TRBV5-1 and TRBJ2-7; D ambiguous. From germline, CDR1 is SGHRS and CDR2 YFSETQ. The CDR3 is 15 residues long. V lost 2 bases and J lost 4, with 16 bases in between. The CDR3 loop is CASSFESSNLYEQYF. The CDR3 DNA sequence: TGCGCCAGCAGCTTCGAGAGTTCTAATTTATACGAGCAGTACTTC.

This clonotype was picked up a small number of times. The chain recombines TRBV9 with TRBJ1-4; D uncertain. Between the trimmed V and J ends, which lost 3 bases and 8 bases, there was a span of 14 bases. This CDR3 is built from 14 residues. CDR1 and CDR2 (germline): SGDLS, YYNGEE. The CDR3: CASSGELGGEKLFF. In nucleotides, the CDR3 is TGTGCCAGCAGCGGCGAGCTAGGAGGAGAAAAACTGTTTTTT. Full variable domain (remainder filled in from reference TRBV9 and TRBJ1-4): DSGVTQTPKHLITATGQRVTLRCSPRSGDLSVYWYQQSLDQGLQFLIQYYNGEERAKGNILERFSAQQFPDLHSELNLSSLELGDSALYFCASSGELGGEKLFFGSGTQLSVL.

Comments on this clonotype: A clone one base away is much larger, so this may be a read error. The chain couples TRBV9 to TRBJ2-3; TRBD2 agrees at 9 bases. V shed 2 bases and J 4 bases; nucleotides not matched to a gene: 5. The CDR3 length is 15 residues. Germline V CDR1 and CDR2: SGDLS, YYNGEE. CDR3 nucleotide sequence: TGTGCCAGCAGCGTCGGGACTAGCTTCGCAGATACGCAGTATTTT. Protein sequence: CASSVGTSFADTQYF.

The chain carries TRBV2 and TRBJ1-2; maybe TRBD1 (6 bases). The germline V gene encodes CDR1 SNHLY and CDR2 FYNNEI. The CDR3 runs to 16 residues. V lost 9 bases and J lost 1, with 21 bases in between. For the CDR3, the DNA is TGTGCCAGGCGGCCGGAGGGGCAGGGGATTAACTATGGCTACACCTTC. Protein product: CARRPEGQGINYGYTF.

This clonotype was found many times. One end of the junction varies from germline; a read error may be responsible. The chain uses TRBV28 and TRBJ1-1; no clear D. From germline, CDR1 is MDHEN and CDR2 SYDVKM. The length of the CDR3 is 11 residues. The CDR3 sequence: CASSLGSDHRF. The CDR3 DNA is TGTGCCAGCAGTTTGGGTTCAGACCATCGCTTT.

This clonotype was seen a few times. It is unclear where the CDR3 begins or ends on the DNA, so no DNA is shown, and the CDR3 is as TCRdb lists it. The CDR3 sequence: CAITHLPGSCFF. The rearrangement uses TRBV10-3 and TRBJ2-2. Termini included, the CDR3 measures 12 amino acids. Per germline, CDR1 ENHRY and CDR2 SYGVKD.

Of note for this clonotype: This may arise from a read error, as a much more abundant clone is one base away. The chain is built from TRBV29-1 and TRBJ1-1; D is perhaps TRBD1 (5 bases). CDR1 SQVTM and CDR2 ANQGSEA come from the germline V gene. The CDR3 spans 14 residues. The CDR3 spells CSVLRAEGRFEALF. In DNA, the CDR3 is TGCAGCGTATTAAGGGCCGAGGGGAGATTTGAAGCTCTCTTT.

There are a few counts of this clonotype. A clone one base away is much larger, so this may be a read error. The V call is TRBV5-6, the J call TRBJ1-1; D not certain. CDR1 and CDR2 from the germline V gene are SGHDT and YYEEEE. The length of the CDR3 is 12 residues. V dropped 6 bases and J dropped 4 bases, with 10 bases sitting between them. The CDR3 sequence: CASNFYGTEAFF. As DNA, the CDR3 is TGTGCCAGCAACTTCTACGGCACTGAAGCTTTCTTT.

This rearrangement joins TRBV6-5 to TRBJ1-1; D ambiguous. CDR3 length equals 14 residues. Germline assignment: CDR1 MNHEY and CDR2 SVGAGI. V lost 0 bases and J 3 bases, leaving 8 bases between the germline ends. CDR3 residues: CASSYSGEHTEAFF. In nucleotides, the CDR3 is TGTGCCAGCAGTTACTCCGGGGAACACACTGAAGCTTTCTTT.

This clonotype was detected only a few times. The chain uses TRBV4-3 and TRBJ1-4; 10 bases align to TRBD1. The junction had 11 bases not matched to a gene; V was cut back by 0 bases and J by 13 bases. The germline V gene has CDR1 LGHNA and CDR2 YSLEER. The CDR3 has 16 residues. The CDR3 sequence is CASSQDFGTGAVRLFF. DNA of the CDR3: TGCGCCAGCAGCCAAGATTTCGGGACAGGGGCCGTAAGACTGTTTTTT.

V is TRBV20-1 and J is TRBJ2-3, with a weak D call TRBD2 (6 bases). V shed 5 bases and J shed 0 bases, with 15 bases lying between them. In germline, CDR1 is DFQATT, CDR2 SNEGSKA (reference sequence). This CDR3 contains 15 residues. The CDR3 is CSARITGTSTDTQYF. As DNA, the CDR3 is TGCAGTGCTCGCATTACCGGGACTAGCACAGATACGCAGTATTTT.

This clonotype was seen many times. V is TRBV20-1 and J is TRBJ2-1, with D perhaps TRBD2 (5 bases). Trimming removed 0 bases from V and 2 bases from J, with 11 bases in between. The CDR3 has 15 amino acids. CDR1 and CDR2 from the germline V gene are DFQATT and SNEGSKA (reference sequence). CDR3 sequence: CSARDHSGAYNEQFF. The CDR3 DNA follows: TGCAGTGCTAGAGATCACAGCGGCGCCTACAATGAGCAGTTCTTC.

This clonotype was counted only a few times. The rearrangement joins TRBV6-5 to TRBJ2-5; 13 nucleotides agree with TRBD2. Germline CDR1 reads MNHEY; CDR2 reads SVGAGI. The junction had 8 bases not matched to a gene; V was cut back by 2 bases and J by 5 bases. The CDR3 sequence is 17 residues long. The CDR3 coding sequence is TGTGCCAGCAGTTACGGGACTAGCGGGGCCATGAAGGAGACCCAGTACTTC. Encoded protein: CASSYGTSGAMKETQYF.

The table lists this clonotype with many counts. This chain connects TRBV9 to TRBJ2-3; 9 bases map to TRBD1. The CDR3 contains 17 residues. Germline lookup yields CDR1 SGDLS and CDR2 YYNGEE. The V gene end was trimmed by 3 bases and the J gene end by 3 bases; junction bases not matched to a gene: 11. As DNA, the CDR3 is TGTGCCAGCAGCGCGGACCCGGGACAGGGCTCGACAGATACGCAGTATTTT. Translating gives CASSADPGQGSTDTQYF.

This clonotype was picked up many times. The CDR3 nucleotides are TGTGCCAGCAGCATCGTGGGCCGGATGGACATTCAGTACTTC. It is translated as CASSIVGRMDIQYF. The genes are TRBV6-2 or TRBV6-3 and TRBJ2-4; unclear D gene. CDR1 is MNHEY, CDR2 SVGEGT, per germline. V lost 6 bases to trimming and J lost 8 bases, with 17 bases between them. The CDR3 sequence is 14 residues long.

In its sample, this clonotype was seen a few times. CDR3 sequence: CASSLYGPYEQYF. Here the CDR3 DNA reads TGTGCCAGCAGTTTATATGGGCCCTACGAGCAGTACTTC. This chain uses TRBV27 with TRBJ2-7; D unresolved. Trimming took 1 base from V and 2 from J, leaving 6 bases between them. This CDR3 contains 13 residues. Germline CDR1 reads MNHEY; CDR2 reads SMNVEV (reference sequence).